Each of the 14 T cell receptor beta chains below was sequenced from the same sample in a study of T cell repertoires in cytomegalovirus infection. TCRdb fed the reads into MiXCR, producing one record per CDR3 protein. The table shows about 110,000 distinct CDR3 sequences, with about a tenth occurring only once. Antigens of these TCRs are unknown. Input material: PBMCs, sequenced either directly or after in vitro stimulation (not recorded which). The source is a human donor in good health (CMV status not recorded). Some clones in this sample may be carry-over from other donors' samples.

The table lists this clonotype with a few counts. This sequence joins TRBV7-2 and TRBJ2-3, with 8 bases aligning to TRBD1. The trim removed 5 bases at V and 0 bases at J, leaving 4 bases unmatched. Germline V gene data show CDR1 as SGHTA and CDR2 as FQGNSA. The length of the CDR3 is 15 residues. The CDR3 sequence: CASSKGTGSTDTQYF. In DNA form, the CDR3 reads TGTGCCAGCAGCAAAGGGACAGGTAGCACAGATACGCAGTATTTT.

This clonotype was seen a single time. This may be a read error: a much more frequent sequence differs by one nucleotide. The chain recombines TRBV7-2 with TRBJ2-7, with D maybe TRBD2 (5 bases). V was clipped by 6 bases and J by 3 bases, with 12 bases between them. The CDR3 has 13 residues. The germline gives CDR1 SGHTA, CDR2 FQGNSA. The CDR3 loop reads CASSLEAGYEQYV. The CDR3 coding sequence is TGTGCCAGCAGTCTGGAGGCCGGCTACGAGCAGTACGTC.

In this sample, this clonotype turned up a few times. The CDR3 region is CSVATGGITEAFF. In DNA, the CDR3 is TGCAGCGTCGCGACAGGGGGCATAACTGAAGCTTTCTTT. V and J are TRBV29-1 and TRBJ1-1; TRBD1 matches 10 bases. The germline gives CDR1 SQVTM, CDR2 ANQGSEA. The CDR3 runs 13 residues. J was trimmed by 5 bases and V by 6 bases; bases with no gene match: 6.

This clonotype was counted only a few times. V usage is TRBV5-1 and J usage is TRBJ2-1; the D gene is possibly TRBD2 (5 bases). CDR3 length: 18 residues. Germline CDR1 SGHRS, CDR2 YFSETQ. V shed 5 bases and J shed 4 bases, with 25 bases lying between them. CDR3 protein: CASRPAAPVRVGYNEQFF. DNA for the CDR3: TGCGCCAGCAGGCCCGCCGCCCCGGTGAGGGTGGGTTACAATGAGCAGTTCTTC.

The rearrangement uses TRBV7-8 and TRBJ2-5; D is unclear. V lost 1 base, J lost 8 bases, and 23 bases lay in between. Germline CDR1 and CDR2: SGHVS and FQNEAQ. This CDR3 region has 17 residues. CDR3: CASSLGINELVSRTQYF. The DNA for the CDR3 is TGTGCCAGCAGCTTAGGCATAAATGAGTTAGTCTCCAGAACCCAGTACTTC.

This clonotype was counted ten times or more. The rearrangement links TRBV7-8 to TRBJ2-5, with D maybe TRBD2 (5 bases). V lost 2 bases and J 2 bases, leaving 15 bases between the germline ends. Germline CDR1 and CDR2: SGHVS and FQNEAQ. CDR3 length: 16 residues. The CDR3 bases are TGTGCCAGCAGCTTATGGTCCAGCGGAGCACAAGAGACCCAGTACTTC. Translated, it gives CASSLWSSGAQETQYF.

This rearrangement joins TRBV7-2 to TRBJ2-1; 8 positions match TRBD2. The CDR3 is 16 amino acids. Germline-derived CDR1 and CDR2 are SGHTA and FQGNSA. The junction had 8 bases not matched to a gene; V was cut back by 1 base and J by 6 bases. The DNA for the CDR3 is TGTGCCAGCAGCTTAGTACCGGGAGGGCCCGTCAATGAGCAGTTCTTC. This codes for CASSLVPGGPVNEQFF.

This clonotype was recorded many times. The chain links TRBV7-2 to TRBJ2-1; D not certain. This CDR3 is 16 amino acids long. CDR1 and CDR2 (germline): SGHTA, FQGNSA. Trimming removed 4 bases at V and 6 bases at J, with 19 bases between. CDR3 sequence (DNA): TGTGCCAGCAGCTCAGCCTTTTCGGGCCTGGGCAATGAGCAGTTCTTC. Its protein is CASSSAFSGLGNEQFF.

This clonotype was observed many times. The chain uses TRBV12-5 and TRBJ2-1; 15 bases map to TRBD2. The junction had 17 bases not matched to a gene; V was cut back by 4 bases and J by 4 bases. Germline V CDR1 and CDR2: LGHNT, FRNRAP. CDR3 size: 21 residues. The CDR3 DNA follows: TGTGCTAGTGGTTCCCGTCCTGGGGGACTAGCGGGAGGAGAATGGTACAATGAGCAGTTCTTC. This gives the protein CASGSRPGGLAGGEWYNEQFF.

This clonotype was detected many times. This sequence joins TRBV7-2 and TRBJ1-1; no clear D. Germline CDR1 is SGHTA and CDR2 is FQGNSA. The CDR3 length is 13 residues. Trimming pared 3 bases from V and 2 bases from J, leaving 7 bases between. CDR3 sequence (DNA): TGTGCCAGCAGCTTTAGACCTAACACTGAAGCTTTCTTT. It encodes CASSFRPNTEAFF.

V usage is TRBV28 and J usage is TRBJ1-4; D is uncertain. This CDR3 comprises 16 residues. V gave up 5 bases and J gave up 7 bases, with 20 bases separating them. Germline lookup yields CDR1 MDHEN and CDR2 SYDVKM. CDR3 sequence (DNA): TGTGCCAGCAGTCCCATGGCCTTCGAATCGGGTGAAAAACTGTTTTTT. This gives the protein CASSPMAFESGEKLFF.

V is TRBV28 and J is TRBJ2-2; 9 nucleotides line up with TRBD2. The CDR3 totals 16 residues. The V segment lost 2 bases and the J segment 3 bases; nucleotides outside the gene matches: 4. Germline V gives CDR1 MDHEN, CDR2 SYDVKM. The CDR3 spells CASSLGTSSYTGELFF. The CDR3 region has the DNA TGTGCCAGCAGTTTAGGGACTAGCTCATACACCGGGGAGCTGTTTTTT.

The V call is TRBV11-3, the J call TRBJ1-4; the match to TRBD1 covers 7 bases. The CDR3 totals 14 residues. From germline, CDR1 is SGHNT and CDR2 YENEEA. V gave up 7 bases and J gave up 5 bases; unmatched junction bases: 7. The CDR3 nucleotides are TGTGCCAGCACGACAGGGAGATGGAATGAAAAACTGTTTTTT. Translated, it gives CASTTGRWNEKLFF.

The chain carries TRBV12-3 or TRBV12-4 and TRBJ2-5; D is possibly TRBD1 (5 bases). The CDR3 contains 13 residues. Trimming pared 4 bases from V and 5 bases from J, leaving 11 bases between. The CDR3 DNA reads as TGTGCCAGCAGTTCAGGGATCGGGGAGACCCAGTACTTC. Its protein is CASSSGIGETQYF.